This T cell receptor (beta chain) stems from a study of CXCR3-negative and CXCR3-positive naive CD8 T cells. Findings and caveats of the study: Whereas memory cells differed, naive CXCR3-negative and CXCR3-positive cells shared similar TRBV-TRBJ usage. Once cells were cryopreserved, CXCR3 expression went down partly, and most assays used fresh PBMCs. Higher TRB CDR3 hydrophobicity marked CXCR3-positive naive cells relative to CXCR3-negative naive cells.

Approximately 320,000 cells per CD8+ T cell subset were flow-sorted in triplicate. Comment on this clonotype: Its antigen is as yet unknown.

CDR3 length: 11 amino acids. Per the germline V gene, CDR1 is SQVTM and CDR2 is ANQGSEA. UMI-labeled 5' RACE TRB cDNA libraries were prepared from the cells. Using the 5' RACE reads, TCRdb records one entry per CDR3 protein without DNA. This listing includes about 130,000 distinct CDR3 sequences. This receptor was identified in a human donor in good health. Some clones in this sample may be carry-over from other donors' samples. The chain couples TRBV29-1 to TRBJ2-7; there is no DNA to check the TCRdb D call of TRBD2. The sequenced sample was naive CXCR3+ CD8+ T cells from blood. As to subset: CD45RO-CCR7+CD27+CD95- naive CD8+ T cells expressing CXCR3 (TNR3+). CDR3 sequence: CSVLAAYEQYF.